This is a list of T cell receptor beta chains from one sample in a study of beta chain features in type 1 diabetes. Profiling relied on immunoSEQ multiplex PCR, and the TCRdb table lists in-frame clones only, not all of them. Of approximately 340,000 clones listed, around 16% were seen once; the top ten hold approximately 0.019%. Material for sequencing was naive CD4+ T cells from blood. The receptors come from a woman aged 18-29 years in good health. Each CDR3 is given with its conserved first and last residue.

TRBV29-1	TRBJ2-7	CSVQGQIYEQYF
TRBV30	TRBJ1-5	CAWSSGDSNQPQHF
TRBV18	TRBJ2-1	CASSPVAGEVEQFF
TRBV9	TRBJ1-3	CASSAGQAGNTIYF
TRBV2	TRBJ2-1	CASSVTSVNNEQFF
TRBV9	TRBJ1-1	CASSVEVNTEAFF
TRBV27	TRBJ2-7	CASSSHSGWSSYEQYF
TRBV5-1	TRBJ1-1	CASSPRQGENTEAFF
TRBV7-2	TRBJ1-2	CASSLLGQGAGYGYTF
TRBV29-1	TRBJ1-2	CSVEFGRVSYGYTF
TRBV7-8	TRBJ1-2	CASSAPGSFYGYTF
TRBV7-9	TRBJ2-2	CAVGTGNTGELFF
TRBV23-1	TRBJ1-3	CASTYTGLSGNTIYF
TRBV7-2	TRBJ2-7	CASRGQGEEQYF
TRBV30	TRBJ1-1	CAWSVNVYRVNTEAFF
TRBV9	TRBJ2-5	CASSVAPTGGGETQYF
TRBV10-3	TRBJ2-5	CALPEGGGYPETQYF
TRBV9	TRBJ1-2	CASSVGLWEGYTF
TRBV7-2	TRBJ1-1	CASRHRAPPNTEAFF
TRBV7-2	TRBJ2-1	CASSLDHGGGLRNEQFF
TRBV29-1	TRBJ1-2	CSVNGQGAGYTF
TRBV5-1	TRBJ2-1	CASSSRTSGRGGDEQFF
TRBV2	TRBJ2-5	CASSRTSVETQYF
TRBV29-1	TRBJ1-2	CSVSIGSYGYTF
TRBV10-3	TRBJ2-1	CAISDTTREGYNEQFF
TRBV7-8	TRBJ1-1	CASSTRQDGTEAFF
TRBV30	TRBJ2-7	CAFQPRGRQYF
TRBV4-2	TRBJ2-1	CASSQDGLAAYNEQFF
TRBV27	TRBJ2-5	CASSFRGETQYF
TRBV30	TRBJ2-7	CAWSVGGLAYYEQYF
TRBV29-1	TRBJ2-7	CSVESPSGSSYEQYF
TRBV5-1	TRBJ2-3	CASSLGDYPSTDTQYF
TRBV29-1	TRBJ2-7	CSVGTLASSYEQYF
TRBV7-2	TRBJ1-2	CASSFGEANYGYTF
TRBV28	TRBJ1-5	CASRGGVRNQPQHF
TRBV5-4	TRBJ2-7	CASSLGVAGPSYEQYF
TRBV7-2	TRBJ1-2	CASSLRGQGINYGYTF
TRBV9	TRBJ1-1	CASSPRTGKNTEAFF
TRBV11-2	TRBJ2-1	CASSLDHQRRYNEQFF
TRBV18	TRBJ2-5	CASSRRESGETQYF
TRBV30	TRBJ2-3	CAWSVASGTGVTDTQYF
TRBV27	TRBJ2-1	CASSFSHRGTWSYNEQFF
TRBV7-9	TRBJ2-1	CASSGTGWDEQFF
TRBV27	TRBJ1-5	CASSGQGLQPQHF
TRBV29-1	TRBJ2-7	CSAWDRVGEQYF
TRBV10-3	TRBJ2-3	CAISGATDTQYF
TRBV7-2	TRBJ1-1	CASSLEEGTEAFF
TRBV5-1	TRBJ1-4	CASSPWTATNEKLFF
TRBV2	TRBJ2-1	CASSEARRTGEQFF
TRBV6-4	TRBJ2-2	CASSPQGVNGELFF
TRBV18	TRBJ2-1	CASSPQKSSSSYNEQFF
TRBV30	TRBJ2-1	CAWSKLAGGRNEQFF
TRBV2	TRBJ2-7	CASTQDGGGYEQYF
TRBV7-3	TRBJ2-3	CASSSSPTGTTDTQYF
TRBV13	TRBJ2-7	CASSLARTNLYEQYF
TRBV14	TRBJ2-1	CASSQDRLASNEQFF
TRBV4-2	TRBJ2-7	CASSQASGSSYEQYF
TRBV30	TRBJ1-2	CASLGGYTF
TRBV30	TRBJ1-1	CAWSLPGGNTEAFF